The entry below describes one T cell receptor beta chain. Antigen specificity is unknown. The data derive from a study of spatial heterogeneity in lung cancer. Each CDR3 protein is one row after TCRdb ran MiXCR on the 5' RACE reads. Of about 92,000 distinct CDR3 sequences in the sample, less than 15% were seen once. General study findings and limits: Among blood samples, ubiquitous expanded tumor TCRs appeared more at resection than at follow-up.

The CDR3 is 14 residues long. The V gene's germline CDR1 is LNHDA and CDR2 SQIVND (reference sequence). Trimming removed 10 bases from V and 8 bases from J; junction bases left unmatched: 9. Time point denoted: sample taken at primary tumor resection. Unsorted whole RNA of tumor, nontumor lung or frozen PBMC was sequenced. V usage is TRBV19 and J usage is TRBJ1-6; 9 bases agree with TRBD1. This receptor was identified in a male donor with early-stage non-small cell lung cancer. Sequences were derived from PBMCs, sampled at surgery. The DNA for the CDR3 is TGTGCCACCCAACAGGGGGCAAATTATTCACCCCTCCACTTT. Its protein is CATQQGANYSPLHF.